The source of this TCR beta chain is a study of blood T cell repertoires in COVID-19. Method: immunoSEQ multiplex PCR; TCRdb's copy keeps in-frame clones and lacks some. The repertoire holds more than 150,000 clones, with about 86% as singletons. The length of the CDR3 is 13 residues. Looked up from germline, CDR1 is GTSNPN and CDR2 is SVGIG (reference sequence). With 3 bases removed from V and 0 bases from J, the gap between germline ends came to 8 bases. Sequencing was done on a sample of peripheral blood. The chain uses TRBV30 and TRBJ1-2; D perhaps matches TRBD1 (6 bases). This TCR was sampled from a man aged 25-45 years with active or convalescent COVID-19. The CDR3 nucleotides read TGTGCCTGGAGAGCAGGGGCTAACTATGGCTACACCTTC. Amino acid sequence: CAWRAGANYGYTF.